This TCR beta chain was sequenced for a study of tumor and adjacent non-tumor tissue in lung cancer. Background on the study: The patients, some ten men and five or six women, were roughly 30 to 85 with stage I to III disease.

The template was RNA from unsorted bulk tissue. Remarks on this clonotype: One end of the junction varies from germline; a read error may be responsible.

The germline gives CDR1 SGHAT, CDR2 FQNNGV. The CDR3 is made up of 16 amino acids. Three rounds of nested PCR, following a modified ARM-PCR protocol, produced the TCRbeta library. TCRdb itself ran the multiplex PCR reads through MiXCR, one entry per CDR3 protein. The profile shows roughly 200,000 distinct CDR3 sequences, 71% of them singletons. The chain has TRBV11-2 and TRBJ2-5; 12 bases match TRBD2. Input material: lung tumor tissue. This TCR was recovered from a man between 60 and 75 years old with non-small cell lung cancer. The CDR3 DNA is TGTACCAGCAGCTTAAGACTAGCGGGGGTAGTAGGGACCCAGTACTTC. Its protein product is CTSSLRLAGVVGTQYF.